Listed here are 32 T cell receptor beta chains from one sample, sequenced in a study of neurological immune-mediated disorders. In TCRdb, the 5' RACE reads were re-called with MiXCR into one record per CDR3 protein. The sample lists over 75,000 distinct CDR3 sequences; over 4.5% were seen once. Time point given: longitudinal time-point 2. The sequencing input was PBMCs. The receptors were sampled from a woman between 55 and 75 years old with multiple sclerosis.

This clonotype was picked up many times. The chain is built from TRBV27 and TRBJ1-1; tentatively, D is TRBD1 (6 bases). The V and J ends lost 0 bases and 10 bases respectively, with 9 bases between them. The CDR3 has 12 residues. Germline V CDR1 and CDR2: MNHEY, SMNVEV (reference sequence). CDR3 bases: TGTGCCAGCAGTTTATCGACAGGTAGAGCTTTCTTT. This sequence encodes CASSLSTGRAFF.

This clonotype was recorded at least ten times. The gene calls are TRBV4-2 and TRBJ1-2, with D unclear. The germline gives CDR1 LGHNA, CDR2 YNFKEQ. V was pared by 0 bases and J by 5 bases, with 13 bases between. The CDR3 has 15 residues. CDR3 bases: TGTGCCAGCAGCCAAGAGAGGTCCGGGGTTTATGGCTACACCTTC. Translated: CASSQERSGVYGYTF.

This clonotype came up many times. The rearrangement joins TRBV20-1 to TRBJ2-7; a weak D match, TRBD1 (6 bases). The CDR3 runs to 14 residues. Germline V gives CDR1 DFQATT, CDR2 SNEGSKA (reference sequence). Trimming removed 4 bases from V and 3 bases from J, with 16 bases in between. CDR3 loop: CSAIVPTGSYEQYF. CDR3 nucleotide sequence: TGCAGTGCTATCGTACCGACAGGTAGCTACGAGCAGTACTTC.

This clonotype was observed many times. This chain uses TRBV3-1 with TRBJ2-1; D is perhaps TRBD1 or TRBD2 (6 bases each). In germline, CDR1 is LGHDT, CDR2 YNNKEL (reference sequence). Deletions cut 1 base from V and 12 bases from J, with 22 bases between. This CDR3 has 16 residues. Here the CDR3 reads CASSQGRGASSGSQFF. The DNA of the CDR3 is TGTGCCAGCAGCCAAGGAAGGGGGGCTAGTTCCGGGTCGCAGTTCTTC.

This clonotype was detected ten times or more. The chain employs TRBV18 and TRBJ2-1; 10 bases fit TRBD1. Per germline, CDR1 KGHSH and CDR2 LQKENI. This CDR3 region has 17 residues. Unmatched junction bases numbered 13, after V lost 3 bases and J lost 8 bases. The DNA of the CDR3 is TGTGCCAGCTCACCGCGCGCAGGGACAGGGGCAGGGGATGAGCAGTTCTTC. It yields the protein CASSPRAGTGAGDEQFF.

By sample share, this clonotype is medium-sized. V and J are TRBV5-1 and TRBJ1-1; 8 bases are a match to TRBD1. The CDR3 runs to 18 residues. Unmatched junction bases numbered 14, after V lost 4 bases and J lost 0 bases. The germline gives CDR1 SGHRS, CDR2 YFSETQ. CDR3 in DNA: TGCGCCAGCAGCCCCCAACAGGGGGGCCTTAGGATGAACACTGAAGCTTTCTTT. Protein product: CASSPQQGGLRMNTEAFF. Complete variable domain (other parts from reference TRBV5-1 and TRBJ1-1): KAGVTQTPRYLIKTRGQQVTLSCSPISGHRSVSWYQQTPGQGLQFLFEYFSETQRNKGNFPGRFSGRQFSNSRSEMNVSTLELGDSALYLCASSPQQGGLRMNTEAFFGQGTRLTVV.

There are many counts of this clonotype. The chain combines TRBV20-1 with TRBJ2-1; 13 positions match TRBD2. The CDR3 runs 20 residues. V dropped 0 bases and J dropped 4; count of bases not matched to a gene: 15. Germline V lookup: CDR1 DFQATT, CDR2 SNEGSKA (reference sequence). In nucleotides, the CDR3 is TGCAGTGCTAGAGACCCCCTTCGGACTAGCGGGGGCCGAGATTACAATGAGCAGTTCTTC. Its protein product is CSARDPLRTSGGRDYNEQFF.

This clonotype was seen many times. The CDR3 region is CSASNAGIPEAFF. CDR3 coding DNA: TGCAGTGCTAGCAATGCGGGGATCCCTGAAGCTTTCTTT. V and J are TRBV20-1 and TRBJ1-1, with D unclear. Trimming stripped 3 bases from V and 6 bases from J, with 14 bases between. CDR1 and CDR2 from the germline V gene are DFQATT and SNEGSKA (reference sequence). This CDR3 is built from 13 residues.

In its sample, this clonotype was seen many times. The CDR3 spells CASSARDRGRSNTEAFF. The DNA for the CDR3 is TGTGCCAGCAGCGCCCGGGACAGAGGTCGTTCGAATACTGAAGCTTTCTTT. V is TRBV21-1 and J is TRBJ1-1; the table's D gene call, TRBD1, was not cross checked with the DNA. TRBV21-1 is a listed pseudogene. The CDR3 contains 17 residues.

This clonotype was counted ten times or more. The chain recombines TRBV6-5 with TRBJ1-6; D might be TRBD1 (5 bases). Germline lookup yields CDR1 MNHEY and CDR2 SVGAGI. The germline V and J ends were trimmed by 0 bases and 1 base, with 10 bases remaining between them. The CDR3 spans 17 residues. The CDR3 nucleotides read TGTGCCAGCAGTTACTCGCTCGGGGCGTCCTATAATTCACCCCTCCACTTT. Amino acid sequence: CASSYSLGASYNSPLHF.

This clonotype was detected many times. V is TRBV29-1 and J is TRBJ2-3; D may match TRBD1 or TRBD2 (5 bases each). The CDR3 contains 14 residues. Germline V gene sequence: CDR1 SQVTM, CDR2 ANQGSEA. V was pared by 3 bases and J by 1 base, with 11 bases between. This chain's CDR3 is CSVEAVGGTDTQYF. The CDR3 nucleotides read TGCAGCGTTGAGGCCGTGGGGGGCACAGATACGCAGTATTTT.

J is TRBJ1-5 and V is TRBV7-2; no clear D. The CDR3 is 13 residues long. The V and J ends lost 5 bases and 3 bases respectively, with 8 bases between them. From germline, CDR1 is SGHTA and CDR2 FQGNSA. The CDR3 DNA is TGTGCCAGCAGCCCCCAGGCCAATCAGCCCCAGCATTTT. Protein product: CASSPQANQPQHF.

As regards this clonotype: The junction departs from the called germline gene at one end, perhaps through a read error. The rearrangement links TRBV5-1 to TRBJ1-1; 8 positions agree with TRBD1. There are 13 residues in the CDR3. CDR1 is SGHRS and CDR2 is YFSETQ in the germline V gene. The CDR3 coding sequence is TGCACCAGCAGCATACAGGGGGAGGCTGAAGCTTTCTTT. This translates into CTSSIQGEAEAFF.

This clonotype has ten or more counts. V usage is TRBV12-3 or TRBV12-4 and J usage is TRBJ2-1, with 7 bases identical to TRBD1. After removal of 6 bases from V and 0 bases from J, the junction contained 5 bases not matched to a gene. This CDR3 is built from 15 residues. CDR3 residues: CASSGTALSYNEQFF. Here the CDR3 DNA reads TGTGCCAGCAGCGGGACAGCCCTCTCCTACAATGAGCAGTTCTTC.

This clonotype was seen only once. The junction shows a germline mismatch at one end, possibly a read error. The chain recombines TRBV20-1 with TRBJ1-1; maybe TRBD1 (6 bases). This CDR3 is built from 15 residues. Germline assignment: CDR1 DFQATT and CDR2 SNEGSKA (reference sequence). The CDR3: CSAPVQGTMNTESFF. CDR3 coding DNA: TGCAGTGCCCCGGTACAGGGAACGATGAACACTGAATCTTTCTTT.

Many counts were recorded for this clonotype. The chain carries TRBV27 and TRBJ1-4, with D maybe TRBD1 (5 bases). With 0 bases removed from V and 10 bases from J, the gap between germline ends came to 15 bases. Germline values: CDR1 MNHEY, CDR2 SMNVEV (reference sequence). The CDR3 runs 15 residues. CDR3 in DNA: TGTGCCAGCAGTTTATCGTGGGGGGGAGCGGGAAAACTGTTTTTT. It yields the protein CASSLSWGGAGKLFF.

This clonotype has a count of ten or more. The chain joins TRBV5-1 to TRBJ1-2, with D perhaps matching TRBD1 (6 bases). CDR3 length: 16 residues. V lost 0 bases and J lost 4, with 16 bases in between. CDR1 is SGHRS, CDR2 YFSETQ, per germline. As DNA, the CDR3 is TGCGCCAGCAGCTTGGCCACGGGGGCTTTCTCCTATGGCTACACCTTC. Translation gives CASSLATGAFSYGYTF.

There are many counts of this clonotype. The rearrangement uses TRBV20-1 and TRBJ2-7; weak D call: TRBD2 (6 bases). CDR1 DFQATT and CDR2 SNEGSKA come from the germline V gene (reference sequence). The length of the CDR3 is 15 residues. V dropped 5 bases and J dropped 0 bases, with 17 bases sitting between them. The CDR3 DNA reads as TGCAGTGCTCTACGACTAGAATTAGGCTCCTACGAGCAGTACTTC. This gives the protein CSALRLELGSYEQYF.

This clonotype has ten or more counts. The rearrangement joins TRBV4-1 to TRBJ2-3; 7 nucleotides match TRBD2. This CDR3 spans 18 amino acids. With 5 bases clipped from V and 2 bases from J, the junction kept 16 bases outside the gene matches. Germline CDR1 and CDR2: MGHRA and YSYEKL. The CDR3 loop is CASSDERGPTTITDTQYF. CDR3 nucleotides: TGCGCCAGCAGCGACGAGCGGGGCCCTACCACCATCACAGATACGCAGTATTTT.

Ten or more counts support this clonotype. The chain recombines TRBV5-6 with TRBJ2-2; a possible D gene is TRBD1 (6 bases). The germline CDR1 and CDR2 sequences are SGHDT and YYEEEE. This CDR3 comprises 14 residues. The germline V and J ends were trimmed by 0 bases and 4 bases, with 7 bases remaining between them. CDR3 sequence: CASSLGTVTGELFF. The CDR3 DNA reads TGTGCCAGCAGCTTGGGGACAGTCACCGGGGAGCTGTTTTTT.

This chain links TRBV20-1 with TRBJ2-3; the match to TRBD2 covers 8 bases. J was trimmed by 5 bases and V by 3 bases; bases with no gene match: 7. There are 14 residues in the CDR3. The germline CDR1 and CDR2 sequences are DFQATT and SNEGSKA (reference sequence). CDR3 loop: CSASRGGGLDTQYF. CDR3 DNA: TGCAGTGCTAGTAGGGGCGGGGGGTTAGATACGCAGTATTTT.

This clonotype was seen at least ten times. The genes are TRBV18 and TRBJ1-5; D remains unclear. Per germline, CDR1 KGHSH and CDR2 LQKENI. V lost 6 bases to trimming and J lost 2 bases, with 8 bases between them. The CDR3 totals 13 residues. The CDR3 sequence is CASSSQGNQPQHF. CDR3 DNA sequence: TGTGCCAGCTCGAGCCAGGGCAATCAGCCCCAGCATTTT.

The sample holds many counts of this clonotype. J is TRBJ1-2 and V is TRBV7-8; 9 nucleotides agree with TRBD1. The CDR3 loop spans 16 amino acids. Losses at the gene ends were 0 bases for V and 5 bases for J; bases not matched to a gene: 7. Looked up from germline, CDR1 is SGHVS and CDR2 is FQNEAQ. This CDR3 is CASSLATGGLGYGYTF. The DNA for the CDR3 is TGTGCCAGCAGCTTAGCAACAGGGGGCCTTGGTTATGGCTACACCTTC.

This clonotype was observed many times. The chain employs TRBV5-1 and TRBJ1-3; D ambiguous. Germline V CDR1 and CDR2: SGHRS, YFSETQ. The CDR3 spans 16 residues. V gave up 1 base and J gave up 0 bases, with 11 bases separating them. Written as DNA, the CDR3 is TGCGCCAGCAGCTTGCAAGGCCCCAACTCTGGAAACACCATATATTTT. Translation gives CASSLQGPNSGNTIYF.

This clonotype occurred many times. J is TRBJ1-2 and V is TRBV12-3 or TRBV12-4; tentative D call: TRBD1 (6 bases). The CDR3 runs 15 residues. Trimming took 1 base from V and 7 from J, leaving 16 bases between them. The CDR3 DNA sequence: TGTGCCAGCAGTTTAGGGCTGGGGGCGCCGAGTGGCTACACCTTC. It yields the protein CASSLGLGAPSGYTF.

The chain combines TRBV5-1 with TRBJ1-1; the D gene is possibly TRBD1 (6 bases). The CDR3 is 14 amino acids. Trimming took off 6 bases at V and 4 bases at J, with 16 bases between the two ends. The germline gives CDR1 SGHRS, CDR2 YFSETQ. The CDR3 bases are TGCGCCAGCAATAACGCTGGGGGGCCCACTGAAGCTTTCTTT. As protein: CASNNAGGPTEAFF.

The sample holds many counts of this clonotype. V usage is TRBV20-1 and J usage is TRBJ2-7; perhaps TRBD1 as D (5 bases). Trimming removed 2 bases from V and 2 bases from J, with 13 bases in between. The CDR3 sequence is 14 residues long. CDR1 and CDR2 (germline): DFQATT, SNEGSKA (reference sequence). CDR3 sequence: CSARRQGTTYEQYF. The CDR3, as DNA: TGCAGTGCTAGACGGCAGGGAACCACCTACGAGCAGTACTTC.

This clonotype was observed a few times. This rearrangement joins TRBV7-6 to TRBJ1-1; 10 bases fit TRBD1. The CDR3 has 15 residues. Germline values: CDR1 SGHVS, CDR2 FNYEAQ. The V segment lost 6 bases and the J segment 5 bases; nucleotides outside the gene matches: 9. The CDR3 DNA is TGTGCCAGCAGTTCTAGGACAGGGGGATGGACTGAAGCTTTCTTT. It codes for CASSSRTGGWTEAFF.

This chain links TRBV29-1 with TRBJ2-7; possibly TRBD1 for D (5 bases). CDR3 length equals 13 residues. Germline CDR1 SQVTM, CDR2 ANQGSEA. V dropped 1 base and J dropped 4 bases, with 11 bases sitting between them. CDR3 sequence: CSVEVAQGYEQYF. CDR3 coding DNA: TGCAGCGTTGAAGTTGCCCAGGGATACGAGCAGTACTTC.

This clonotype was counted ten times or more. The CDR3 reads CASSQDGGGVGYTF. The CDR3 nucleotides read TGTGCCAGCAGCCAAGACGGAGGGGGCGTTGGCTACACCTTC. This chain connects TRBV14 to TRBJ1-2; 7 nucleotides agree with TRBD1. The CDR3 has 14 residues. Trimming took 0 bases from V and 7 from J; bases not matched to a gene: 5. Germline CDR1 reads SGHDN; CDR2 reads FVKESK.

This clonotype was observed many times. The CDR3 spells CASSLAPDREAFF. In nucleotides, the CDR3 is TGTGCCAGCAGCTTAGCCCCTGACAGGGAAGCTTTCTTT. This chain links TRBV7-8 with TRBJ1-1; a weak D match, TRBD1 (6 bases). V was pared by 0 bases and J by 8 bases, with 10 bases between. CDR1 and CDR2 (germline): SGHVS, FQNEAQ. The CDR3 is 13 amino acids.

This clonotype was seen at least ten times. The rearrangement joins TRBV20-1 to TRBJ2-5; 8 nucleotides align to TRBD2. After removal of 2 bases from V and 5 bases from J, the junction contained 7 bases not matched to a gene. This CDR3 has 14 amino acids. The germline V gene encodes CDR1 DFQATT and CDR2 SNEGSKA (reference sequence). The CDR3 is CSARPPSGFETQYF. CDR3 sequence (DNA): TGCAGTGCTAGACCTCCTAGCGGGTTTGAGACCCAGTACTTC.